Below, 31 T cell receptor beta chains from the same sample are listed, as sequenced in a study of blood T cells in healthy people across ages. Sample-barcoded 5' priming and a J-beta primer mix drove a second PCR of roughly 7 to 11 cycles. One entry per CDR3 protein results from TCRdb running MiXCR on the 5' RACE reads. This sample has about 1.6 million distinct CDR3 sequences; 30% to 35% occur once, and the top ten carry 11%. Sequencing was performed on blood. The receptors shown here come from a woman in her twenties or thirties in good health.

On this clonotype itself: The germline gene is not matched at one end of the junction; a read error may be the cause. The V gene is TRBV7-3, the J gene TRBJ2-2; TRBD1 aligns across 9 bases. The CDR3 loop spans 14 amino acids. Germline CDR1 is SGHTA and CDR2 is FQGTGA. CDR3: CVSSRDRERKELFF. Here the CDR3 DNA reads TGTGTCAGCAGCCGGGACAGGGAAAGGAAGGAGCTGTTTTTT.

This clonotype was observed a handful of times. The rearrangement uses TRBV20-1 and TRBJ2-5; no clear D gene. Germline V lookup: CDR1 DFQATT, CDR2 SNEGSKA (reference sequence). The CDR3 contains 15 residues. Trimming cost V 6 bases and J 0 bases, with 17 bases left between them. CDR3 DNA: TGCAGTGCCCTGGGCGAAGGACCATACCAAGAGACCCAGTACTTC. Its translation: CSALGEGPYQETQYF.

The table lists this clonotype with many counts. The chain employs TRBV3-1 and TRBJ2-1; 10 bases agree with TRBD2. V gave up 1 base and J gave up 0 bases; unmatched junction bases: 6. Germline V CDR1 and CDR2: LGHDT, YNNKEL (reference sequence). CDR3 size: 18 residues. As DNA, the CDR3 is TGTGCCAGCAGCCAAGGGCTAGCGGGGGTGAGCTCCTACAATGAGCAGTTCTTC. Translation: CASSQGLAGVSSYNEQFF.

The sample holds one count of this clonotype. This rearrangement joins TRBV5-1 to TRBJ2-7, with TRBD2 identical over 10 bases. With V trimmed by 5 bases and J by 12 bases, 8 bases remained unmatched. Germline V gene lookup returns CDR1 SGHRS and CDR2 YFSETQ. The CDR3 runs to 12 residues. The CDR3 region is CASREPSGGLYF. The CDR3, as DNA: TGCGCCAGCAGAGAGCCTAGCGGGGGCCTGTACTTC.

On this clonotype: A much larger clonotype is one base distant, so this may be a read error. The chain employs TRBV20-1 and TRBJ2-3; D may be TRBD1 (5 bases). Trimming stripped 3 bases from V and 4 bases from J, with 11 bases between. From germline, CDR1 is DFQATT and CDR2 SNEGSKA (reference sequence). The CDR3 totals 13 residues. The CDR3 loop reads CSASLQGADTQYF. CDR3 nucleotide sequence: TGCAGTGCTAGCCTGCAGGGCGCAGATACGCAGTATTTT.

This clonotype was detected many times. The V call is TRBV20-1, the J call TRBJ2-1; 15 positions agree with TRBD2. Per the germline V gene, CDR1 is DFQATT and CDR2 is SNEGSKA (reference sequence). CDR3 length: 15 amino acids. V was clipped by 0 bases and J by 7 bases; unmatched bases: 1. CDR3 bases: TGCAGTGCTAGAGATGGGACTAGCGGGAGGAATGAGCAGTTCTTC. It translates to CSARDGTSGRNEQFF.

In DNA, the CDR3 is TGTGCCAGCAGCATACTAGCGGGAGGGGGCACCGGGGAGCTGTTTTTT. This encodes CASSILAGGGTGELFF. The rearrangement joins TRBV6-6 to TRBJ2-2; TRBD2 aligns across 13 bases. The V gene end was trimmed by 6 bases and the J gene end by 4 bases; junction bases not matched to a gene: 5. The V gene's germline CDR1 is MNHNY and CDR2 SVGAGI (reference sequence). The CDR3 has 16 amino acids.

The CDR3 reads CASSLTRREQYF. The CDR3 nucleotides read TGTGCCAGCAGCCTCACCCGGCGCGAGCAGTACTTC. V usage is TRBV14 and J usage is TRBJ2-7; D remains unclear. V lost 4 bases, J lost 6 bases, and 10 bases lay in between. Germline V lookup: CDR1 SGHDN, CDR2 FVKESK. The CDR3 has 12 amino acids.

V gene TRBV7-9 combines with J gene TRBJ1-5, with D possibly being TRBD1 (5 bases). Per germline, CDR1 SEHNR and CDR2 FQNEAQ (reference sequence). Between the trimmed V and J ends, which lost 10 bases and 4 bases, there was a span of 20 bases. The CDR3 runs to 15 residues. CDR3: CATQNGADRNQPQHF. CDR3 in DNA: TGTGCCACCCAAAATGGGGCAGACAGAAATCAGCCCCAGCATTTT. The variable domain in full, completed from reference TRBV7-9 and TRBJ1-5, reads DTGVSQNPRHKITKRGQNVTFRCDPISEHNRLYWYRQTLGQGPEFLTYFQNEAQLEKSRLLSDRFSAERPKGSFSTLEIQRTEQGDSAMYLCATQNGADRNQPQHFGDGTRLSIL.

The chain has TRBV29-1 and TRBJ2-7, with a possible D match to TRBD1 (6 bases). CDR3 length equals 14 residues. CDR1 and CDR2 (germline): SQVTM, ANQGSEA. The CDR3 coding sequence is TGCAACGTGAGAGGGGATAGGGGGTCCTACGAGCAGTACTTC. It yields the protein CNVRGDRGSYEQYF.

The chain links TRBV6-6 to TRBJ2-1; possibly TRBD2 for D (5 bases). V gave up 5 bases and J gave up 12 bases, with 11 bases separating them. This CDR3 comprises 11 residues. The V gene's germline CDR1 is MNHNY and CDR2 SVGAGI (reference sequence). DNA for the CDR3: TGTGCCAGCAGTGCGGATCGGGGGCAGTTCTTC. Its translation: CASSADRGQFF.

This clonotype was seen more than once but under ten times. The gene calls are TRBV2 and TRBJ2-7; no reliable D call. From germline, CDR1 is SNHLY and CDR2 FYNNEI. CDR3 length: 15 amino acids. Trimming removed 4 bases at V and 2 bases at J, with 15 bases between. The CDR3 DNA reads TGTGCCAGCAGTGGTGGGCCACATTCCCCCTACGAGCAGTACTTC. Amino acids: CASSGGPHSPYEQYF.

This chain uses TRBV6-2 or TRBV6-3 with TRBJ2-7; a weak D match, TRBD2 (6 bases). Trimming stripped 8 bases from V and 6 bases from J, with 17 bases between. CDR1 is MNHEY, CDR2 SVGEGT, per germline. CDR3 length: 13 residues. Here the CDR3 reads CASLGGAGFEQYF. The CDR3 bases are TGTGCCAGCCTAGGAGGGGCCGGGTTCGAGCAGTACTTC.

V is TRBV25-1 and J is TRBJ1-2, with D unresolved. The CDR3 runs 12 residues. Trimming cost V 4 bases and J 3 bases, with 6 bases left between them. Germline V gene lookup returns CDR1 MGHDK and CDR2 SYGVNS. CDR3 sequence: CASSASHYGYTF. The CDR3 DNA sequence: TGTGCCAGCAGTGCCTCTCACTATGGCTACACCTTC.

The chain links TRBV27 to TRBJ2-1; TRBD1 matches 8 bases. The V segment lost 0 bases and the J segment 4 bases; nucleotides outside the gene matches: 2. The CDR3 has 15 residues. The V gene's germline CDR1 is MNHEY and CDR2 SMNVEV (reference sequence). CDR3 nucleotide sequence: TGTGCCAGCAGTTTATCGGACAGGGCTTACAATGAGCAGTTCTTC. It codes for CASSLSDRAYNEQFF.

The chain has TRBV7-2 and TRBJ2-5; maybe TRBD1 (5 bases). The V gene's germline CDR1 is SGHTA and CDR2 FQGNSA. Trimming removed 7 bases at V and 5 bases at J, with 20 bases between. The CDR3 is made up of 15 amino acids. CDR3 sequence: CASTETDSDRETQYF. CDR3 in DNA: TGTGCCAGCACCGAGACAGACTCGGATAGGGAGACCCAGTACTTC.

The V and J genes are TRBV28 and TRBJ2-7; D is possibly TRBD1 or TRBD2 (5 bases each). The V gene lost 7 bases and the J gene lost 2 bases, with 18 bases spanning the gap. Germline lookup yields CDR1 MDHEN and CDR2 SYDVKM. This CDR3 contains 15 residues. As DNA, the CDR3 is TGTGCCAGCACCGTCCCGGGACGGATGACCTACGAGCAGTACTTC. It yields the protein CASTVPGRMTYEQYF. Full variable domain (missing parts from reference TRBV28 and TRBJ2-7): DVKVTQSSRYLVKRTGEKVFLECVQDMDHENMFWYRQDPGLGLRLIYFSYDVKMKEKGDIPEGYSVSREKKERFSLILESASTNQTSMYLCASTVPGRMTYEQYFGPGTRLTVT.

As to this clonotype: A much larger clonotype is one base distant, so this may be a read error. The chain combines TRBV27 with TRBJ2-5; 9 bases are a match to TRBD2. The CDR3 totals 16 residues. Germline-derived CDR1 and CDR2 are MNHEY and SMNVEV (reference sequence). After removal of 3 bases from V and 11 bases from J, the junction contained 16 bases not matched to a gene. The CDR3 region is CASSFGTSLRRGEQYF. CDR3 coding DNA: TGTGCCAGCAGTTTCGGGACTAGCCTACGAAGGGGGGAGCAGTACTTC.

J is TRBJ2-7 and V is TRBV5-1; 7 bases fit TRBD2. The CDR3 extends over 15 amino acids. The V gene's germline CDR1 is SGHRS and CDR2 YFSETQ. The J segment lost 5 bases and the V segment lost 2 bases, leaving 10 bases of the junction unmatched. The CDR3 loop is CASSFGGREGDEQYF. CDR3 DNA sequence: TGCGCCAGCAGCTTCGGTGGGAGGGAAGGGGACGAGCAGTACTTC.

At least ten counts were recorded for this clonotype. The V and J genes are TRBV10-3 and TRBJ2-1; 8 bases are shared with TRBD1. The length of the CDR3 is 15 residues. Unmatched junction bases numbered 8, after V lost 6 bases and J lost 4 bases. CDR1 and CDR2 (germline): ENHRY, SYGVKD. CDR3 residues: CAISTGTGLYNEQFF. The DNA of the CDR3 is TGTGCCATCAGCACGGGGACAGGCCTTTACAATGAGCAGTTCTTC.

The chain couples TRBV3-1 to TRBJ1-1, with D possibly matching TRBD1 (5 bases). This CDR3 region has 15 residues. Germline V gene data show CDR1 as LGHDT and CDR2 as YNNKEL (reference sequence). The V gene lost 4 bases and the J gene lost 5 bases, with 17 bases spanning the gap. The CDR3 sequence is CASSPRGRAGTEAFF. CDR3 coding DNA: TGTGCCAGCAGCCCGCGGGGCAGGGCGGGGACTGAAGCTTTCTTT.

Points on this clonotype: A much larger clone lies a single base off, so this may be a read error. This chain links TRBV29-1 with TRBJ2-7, with D possibly TRBD2 on 5 matching bases. CDR3 length: 13 amino acids. Germline values: CDR1 SQVTM, CDR2 ANQGSEA. The ends were cut back, 7 bases at V and 0 bases at J, with 13 bases in the middle. The CDR3 sequence: CSDGLGDSYEQYF. CDR3 DNA: TGCAGCGATGGGTTGGGAGACTCCTACGAGCAGTACTTC.

The rearrangement joins TRBV6-2 or TRBV6-3 to TRBJ1-1; weak D call: TRBD1 (5 bases). CDR1 and CDR2 from the germline V gene are MNHEY and SVGEGT. Deletions cut 0 bases from V and 6 bases from J, with 14 bases between. CDR3 size: 15 residues. The CDR3 sequence is CASSYSGTEGPEAFF. The CDR3 nucleotides are TGTGCCAGCAGTTACTCGGGGACTGAAGGGCCTGAAGCTTTCTTT.

This sequence joins TRBV6-2 or TRBV6-3 and TRBJ2-7, with D perhaps TRBD1 or TRBD2 (5 bases each). The CDR3 is made up of 14 amino acids. Germline-derived CDR1 and CDR2 are MNHEY and SVGEGT. The V end lost 6 bases, the J end lost 4 bases, and 16 bases lay between the germline ends. The CDR3 region has the DNA TGTGCCAGCAGCCCGGGACGGAAAATGTACGAGCAGTACTTC. Translation: CASSPGRKMYEQYF.

The CDR3 loop reads CSARLRTSYYNEQFF. CDR3 coding DNA: TGCAGTGCTCGGCTGCGGACTAGCTACTACAATGAGCAGTTCTTC. This chain uses TRBV20-1 with TRBJ2-1; 8 bases align to TRBD2. The CDR3 contains 15 residues. Germline CDR1 DFQATT, CDR2 SNEGSKA (reference sequence). Trimming cost V 5 bases and J 3 bases; bases outside gene matches: 9.

Only one count was recorded for this clonotype. V usage is TRBV2 and J usage is TRBJ2-3; 7 bases are shared with TRBD2. Trimming cost V 5 bases and J 4 bases; bases outside gene matches: 6. Germline lookup yields CDR1 SNHLY and CDR2 FYNNEI. The CDR3 is 14 amino acids. Here the CDR3 DNA reads TGTGCCAGCAGTTCCAGCGGGGCGCCAGATACGCAGTATTTT. Translation gives CASSSSGAPDTQYF.

This chain connects TRBV24-1 to TRBJ2-2; D may be TRBD1 (6 bases). The germline gives CDR1 KGHDR, CDR2 SFDVKD. The CDR3 runs 17 residues. Trimming left V 2 bases short and J 7 bases short, with 19 bases between. The CDR3 loop is CATSDWSGNRVGGELFF. For the CDR3, the DNA is TGTGCCACCAGTGATTGGAGCGGCAACAGGGTTGGCGGGGAGCTGTTTTTT.

The chain employs TRBV27 and TRBJ1-6, with unresolved D. From germline, CDR1 is MNHEY and CDR2 SMNVEV (reference sequence). CDR3 length equals 18 residues. The V gene lost 6 bases and the J gene lost 0 bases, with 18 bases spanning the gap. The CDR3 nucleotides are TGTGCCAGCAGGGGTCACTTAATTGGGAGCTCCTATAATTCACCCCTCCACTTT. This sequence encodes CASRGHLIGSSYNSPLHF.

The chain carries TRBV4-2 and TRBJ1-5; TRBD1 aligns across 8 bases. V was pared by 0 bases and J by 2 bases, with 3 bases of the junction left unmatched. The CDR3 contains 16 residues. From germline, CDR1 is LGHNA and CDR2 YNFKEQ. CDR3: CASSQDQGAGNQPQHF. The CDR3, as DNA: TGTGCCAGCAGCCAAGACCAGGGGGCAGGCAATCAGCCCCAGCATTTT.

This clonotype was picked up many times. The rearrangement links TRBV6-6 to TRBJ1-3, with a tentative D call TRBD1 (5 bases). CDR3 length: 15 amino acids. Germline CDR1 MNHNY, CDR2 SVGAGI (reference sequence). Trimming pared 4 bases from V and 4 bases from J, leaving 14 bases between. The CDR3 is CASSSPSEGGNTIYF. In nucleotides, the CDR3 is TGTGCCAGCAGTTCCCCCTCTGAGGGGGGAAACACCATATATTTT.

A few counts support this clonotype. This chain connects TRBV6-6 to TRBJ1-1; possibly TRBD1 for D (5 bases). The V gene lost 0 bases and the J gene lost 4 bases, with 9 bases spanning the gap. CDR1 and CDR2 from the germline V gene are MNHNY and SVGAGI (reference sequence). The CDR3 totals 14 residues. CDR3 DNA: TGTGCCAGCAGTTACTCCGGGGGGTCCACTGAAGCTTTCTTT. Its translation is CASSYSGGSTEAFF.